The sequence of this TCR beta chain was determined in a study of blood T cell repertoires in COVID-19. As for the study in general: Whether acute or convalescent, the COVID-19 samples came from the United States, Italy and Spain. The cDNA or gDNA used as material had been derived from T cells, B-cell-depleted T cells, or PBMCs.

Between the trimmed V and J ends, which lost 4 bases and 8 bases, there was a span of 14 bases. The CDR3 is made up of 13 amino acids. In the original processing: Amplification with reference gene primers provided the estimates of nucleated cell counts. Sequenced by immunoSEQ multiplex PCR; TCRdb stores in-frame clones only, minus some. From that table come the V and J calls and clone size; the DNA was used to work out D and trimming. The repertoire consists of more than 200,000 clones, with around 80% occurring once and the leading ten covering less than 5%. This clone was recorded once. The clonotype comes from a man in his 60s with acute or convalescent COVID-19. The sequenced sample consisted of peripheral blood. This chain links TRBV12-3 or TRBV12-4 with TRBJ1-1; no clear D. The CDR3 spells CASSSLSHGEAFF. For the CDR3, the DNA is TGTGCCAGCAGTTCCCTTTCACACGGGGAAGCTTTCTTT.